The 31 T cell receptor beta chains listed next were all sequenced from one sample in a study of cytomegalovirus exposure and HLA in healthy donors. A multiplex PCR was run with 60 Vbeta primers and 13 Jbeta primers. Method: immunoSEQ multiplex PCR; TCRdb's copy keeps in-frame clones and lacks some. The table includes about 150,000 clones, around 80% detected once. Sequencing was done on a sample of PBMCs. These receptors all stem from a woman aged 40 to 50 in good health and CMV-seropositive.

This clone was recorded once. This chain links TRBV28 with TRBJ2-2, with TRBD2 matching over 12 bases. CDR1 and CDR2 from the germline V gene are MDHEN and SYDVKM. The CDR3 is 15 residues long. Trimming took 7 bases from V and 6 from J; bases not matched to a gene: 6. CDR3: CASIRGLAGPGELFF. The CDR3 nucleotides are TGTGCCAGCATACGGGGACTAGCGGGCCCCGGGGAGCTGTTTTTT.

This clone was seen only a few times. This chain connects TRBV9 to TRBJ2-7; 7 nucleotides align to TRBD1. V lost 0 bases, J lost 7 bases, and 7 bases stayed unmatched. Germline V gene data show CDR1 as SGDLS and CDR2 as YYNGEE. CDR3 length equals 14 residues. CDR3 region: CASSVGTGFREQYF. CDR3 coding DNA: TGTGCCAGCAGCGTAGGGACAGGCTTTCGGGAGCAGTACTTC.

This clone was recorded once. CDR3 DNA: TGCGCCAGCAGCTTGGTTCCCGGGACAGGGAACAATGAGCAGTTCTTC. Protein sequence: CASSLVPGTGNNEQFF. This sequence joins TRBV5-1 and TRBJ2-1, with 9 bases lining up with TRBD1. The CDR3 is made up of 16 amino acids. CDR1 and CDR2 (germline): SGHRS, YFSETQ. J was trimmed by 5 bases and V by 0 bases; bases with no gene match: 6.

The rearrangement joins TRBV27 to TRBJ1-5; TRBD1 is a possible D gene (5 bases). CDR1 MNHEY and CDR2 SMNVEV come from the germline V gene (reference sequence). The length of the CDR3 is 14 residues. Trimming cost V 5 bases and J 0 bases, with 8 bases left between them. CDR3 region: CASSPGNSNQPQHF. The CDR3 nucleotides read TGTGCCAGCAGTCCAGGGAATAGCAATCAGCCCCAGCATTTT.

The gene calls are TRBV5-1 and TRBJ2-2; 12 bases match TRBD2. The junction had 2 bases not matched to a gene; V was cut back by 3 bases and J by 5 bases. There are 15 residues in the CDR3. Germline-derived CDR1 and CDR2 are SGHRS and YFSETQ. The CDR3 sequence: CASSYGLAGTGELFF. The CDR3 coding sequence is TGCGCCAGCAGCTACGGACTAGCGGGGACCGGGGAGCTGTTTTTT.

The chain couples TRBV27 to TRBJ2-2; no reliable D call. Deletions cut 6 bases from V and 0 bases from J, with 11 bases between. Germline V gives CDR1 MNHEY, CDR2 SMNVEV (reference sequence). The CDR3 is 15 residues long. The CDR3 sequence: CASRRSFSNTGELFF. CDR3 nucleotide sequence: TGTGCCAGCAGAAGGAGTTTCTCGAACACCGGGGAGCTGTTTTTT.

V and J are TRBV5-8 and TRBJ1-2, with 10 positions matching TRBD1. CDR3 length: 14 amino acids. Germline CDR1 SGHTS, CDR2 YDEGEE. Trimming removed 4 bases from V and 5 bases from J; junction bases left unmatched: 5. The CDR3 DNA reads as TGTGCCAGCAGCCCCCGGACAGGGGGATATGGCTACACCTTC. Residues: CASSPRTGGYGYTF.

The CDR3 nucleotides are TGTGCCAGCAGCTTAGCAGGGAGCGGGAACCACAATGAGCAGTTCTTC. The encoded protein is CASSLAGSGNHNEQFF. The chain links TRBV7-9 to TRBJ2-1; 7 bases match TRBD2. Germline V gene data show CDR1 as SEHNR and CDR2 as FQNEAQ (reference sequence). The CDR3 length is 16 residues. V lost 0 bases and J lost 5; bases outside the gene matches: 7.

This clone was seen more than once but under ten times. V and J are TRBV6-5 and TRBJ1-1, with 8 nucleotides matching TRBD1. The germline V gene encodes CDR1 MNHEY and CDR2 SVGAGI. V dropped 5 bases and J dropped 2; count of bases not matched to a gene: 7. This CDR3 contains 15 residues. The chain's CDR3 is CASSLLGQVNTEAFF. In nucleotides, the CDR3 is TGTGCCAGCAGTCTCTTGGGACAGGTAAACACTGAAGCTTTCTTT.

The rearrangement joins TRBV27 to TRBJ2-5; D possibly corresponds to TRBD1 (6 bases). There are 14 residues in the CDR3. The germline V and J ends were trimmed by 5 bases and 2 bases, with 12 bases remaining between them. CDR1 MNHEY and CDR2 SMNVEV come from the germline V gene (reference sequence). CDR3 region: CASSPRTAQETQYF. DNA for the CDR3: TGTGCCAGCAGTCCCCGGACAGCTCAAGAGACCCAGTACTTC.

The table lists this clone with a few counts. The V gene is TRBV30, the J gene TRBJ2-4; 9 bases align to TRBD2. The V gene's germline CDR1 is GTSNPN and CDR2 SVGIG (reference sequence). Trimming took 0 bases from V and 2 from J; bases not matched to a gene: 8. The CDR3 length is 17 residues. The CDR3, as DNA: TGTGCCTGGAGTGTAGCGGGAGGAACGTGGTCCAAAAACATTCAGTACTTC. Translation: CAWSVAGGTWSKNIQYF.

J is TRBJ1-2 and V is TRBV19, with D unresolved. Looked up from germline, CDR1 is LNHDA and CDR2 is SQIVND (reference sequence). The CDR3 loop spans 13 amino acids. The CDR3 coding sequence is TGTGATACGGAGACGGACTCTAACTATGGCTACACCTTC. Encoded protein: CDTETDSNYGYTF. The full variable domain, in which reference TRBV19 and TRBJ1-2 provide the parts outside the CDR3, is DGGITQSPKYLFRKEGQNVTLSCEQNLNHDAMYWYRQDPGQGLRLIYYSQIVNDFQKGDIAEGYSVSREKKESFPLTVTSAQKNPTAFYLCDTETDSNYGYTFGSGTRLTVV.

V gene TRBV7-2 combines with J gene TRBJ2-7; a weak D match, TRBD1 (6 bases). V was trimmed by 5 bases and J by 9 bases, leaving 23 bases between them. The CDR3 covers 15 residues. In germline, CDR1 is SGHTA, CDR2 FQGNSA. CDR3 sequence reads: CASSASAGTSLVQYF. CDR3 bases: TGTGCCAGCAGCGCAAGCGCCGGGACATCTCTTGTGCAGTACTTC.

This chain connects TRBV6-1 to TRBJ2-1, with a weak D call TRBD1 (5 bases). The CDR3 spans 19 residues. The germline V and J ends were trimmed by 0 bases and 1 base, with 19 bases remaining between them. Germline-derived CDR1 and CDR2 are MNHNS and SASEGT. CDR3 amino acids: CASSEAPVAASGSYNEQFF. CDR3 nucleotide sequence: TGTGCCAGCAGTGAAGCGCCAGTCGCGGCATCAGGGTCCTACAATGAGCAGTTCTTC.

The chain couples TRBV7-3 to TRBJ2-1; maybe TRBD2 (5 bases). V lost 5 bases to trimming and J lost 7 bases, with 18 bases between them. Germline CDR1 reads SGHTA; CDR2 reads FQGTGA. The CDR3 length is 15 residues. As DNA, the CDR3 is TGTGCCAGCAGCCTGGACGACGGGGAGACGAATGAGCAGTTCTTC. It specifies CASSLDDGETNEQFF.

The chain combines TRBV5-4 with TRBJ2-1, with D perhaps TRBD1 (6 bases). Germline values: CDR1 SGHNT, CDR2 YYREEE (reference sequence). With 3 bases removed from V and 7 bases from J, the gap between germline ends came to 17 bases. The CDR3 is 15 amino acids. The CDR3, as DNA: TGTGCCAGCAGCTCTTGGAAGGGGGTGGGGAATGAGCAGTTCTTC. Translated: CASSSWKGVGNEQFF.

This sequence joins TRBV10-2 and TRBJ2-1, with 14 bases identical to TRBD2. J lost 5 bases, V lost 6 bases, and 12 bases had no gene match. The germline V gene encodes CDR1 WSHSY and CDR2 SAAADI. The CDR3 runs 18 residues. The CDR3 reads CASRPTSGRAGRDNEQFF. The CDR3 nucleotides read TGCGCCAGCAGACCGACTAGCGGGAGGGCCGGTCGAGACAATGAGCAGTTCTTC.

The rearrangement links TRBV30 to TRBJ2-1, with D tentatively TRBD2 (5 bases). The germline CDR1 and CDR2 sequences are GTSNPN and SVGIG (reference sequence). The CDR3 totals 13 residues. The ends were cut back, 1 base at V and 8 bases at J, with 12 bases in the middle. CDR3 bases: TGTGCCTGGAGTGACCAACTAGGCTATGAGCAGTTCTTC. Its protein product is CAWSDQLGYEQFF.

This clone was counted between two and nine times. V is TRBV5-1 and J is TRBJ2-3; D is possibly TRBD2 (6 bases). This CDR3 spans 13 amino acids. Trimming took 6 bases from V and 2 from J, leaving 10 bases between them. Germline V gene lookup returns CDR1 SGHRS and CDR2 YFSETQ. CDR3 region: CASNPGDTDTQYF. In DNA, the CDR3 is TGCGCCAGCAACCCGGGGGACACAGATACGCAGTATTTT.

The V call is TRBV27, the J call TRBJ2-1, with 8 bases lining up with TRBD2. Trimming took 6 bases from V and 4 from J; bases not matched to a gene: 8. Germline loops: CDR1 MNHEY, CDR2 SMNVEV (reference sequence). CDR3 length: 15 amino acids. This CDR3 is CASRPRLASYNEQFF. CDR3 DNA: TGTGCCAGCAGACCGCGACTAGCGTCTTACAATGAGCAGTTCTTC.

This clone was recorded at least ten times. This sample includes further DNA sequences coding for the same CDR3. This chain uses TRBV28 with TRBJ2-3, with 7 nucleotides matching TRBD2. The CDR3 covers 14 residues. Germline V gene sequence: CDR1 MDHEN, CDR2 SYDVKM. V lost 3 bases and J lost 1; bases outside the gene matches: 1. The CDR3 coding sequence is TGTGCCAGCAGTTTCCTAGCGGGCACAGATACGCAGTATTTT. Its protein product is CASSFLAGTDTQYF. The full variable domain, rest sourced from reference TRBV28 and TRBJ2-3, is DVKVTQSSRYLVKRTGEKVFLECVQDMDHENMFWYRQDPGLGLRLIYFSYDVKMKEKGDIPEGYSVSREKKERFSLILESASTNQTSMYLCASSFLAGTDTQYFGPGTRLTVL.

The chain recombines TRBV19 with TRBJ2-7, with 10 bases that match TRBD2. Germline-derived CDR1 and CDR2 are LNHDA and SQIVND (reference sequence). Trimming at V came to 3 bases and at J to 6 bases, leaving 5 bases not matched to a gene. The length of the CDR3 is 14 residues. Written as DNA, the CDR3 is TGTGCCAGTAGTATGACTAGCGGGTCCGGCGAGCAGTACTTC. This translates into CASSMTSGSGEQYF. The full variable domain, with the rest looked up from reference TRBV19 and TRBJ2-7, is DGGITQSPKYLFRKEGQNVTLSCEQNLNHDAMYWYRQDPGQGLRLIYYSQIVNDFQKGDIAEGYSVSREKKESFPLTVTSAQKNPTAFYLCASSMTSGSGEQYFGPGTRLTVT.

The chain combines TRBV5-1 with TRBJ1-1; 7 nucleotides align to TRBD1. With V trimmed by 5 bases and J by 0 bases, 7 bases remained unmatched. CDR3 length equals 15 residues. In germline, CDR1 is SGHRS, CDR2 YFSETQ. The CDR3 DNA is TGCGCCAGCAGGGGTGGGACAGCTATGAACACTGAAGCTTTCTTT. Encoded protein: CASRGGTAMNTEAFF.

This rearrangement joins TRBV29-1 to TRBJ2-1, with TRBD2 identical over 8 bases. The length of the CDR3 is 13 residues. Germline V gene lookup returns CDR1 SQVTM and CDR2 ANQGSEA. Trimming at V came to 6 bases and at J to 8 bases, leaving 9 bases not matched to a gene. The CDR3 sequence is CSVTSGAEDEQFF. DNA of the CDR3: TGCAGCGTCACTAGCGGCGCGGAGGATGAGCAGTTCTTC.

About this clone itself: One end of the junction fails to match germline, which may point to a read error. The rearrangement joins TRBV18 to TRBJ2-7; 7 bases are shared with TRBD1. CDR3 length: 13 amino acids. The germline CDR1 and CDR2 sequences are KGHSH and LQKENI. CDR3 sequence (DNA): TGTGCCAGCTCAGACATATCCGGGACAGAGGGGATCTTC. It translates to CASSDISGTEGIF.

This clone was recorded only once. The V and J genes are TRBV5-1 and TRBJ2-2, with 13 bases identical to TRBD2. Germline V lookup: CDR1 SGHRS, CDR2 YFSETQ. This CDR3 has 17 amino acids. The V gene end was trimmed by 4 bases and the J gene end by 0 bases; junction bases not matched to a gene: 3. CDR3 bases: TGCGCCAGCAGCCTGGGGACTAGCGGGACGAACACCGGGGAGCTGTTTTTT. It translates to CASSLGTSGTNTGELFF.

This clone has more than one count but fewer than ten. The chain joins TRBV6-5 to TRBJ1-1; 8 nucleotides align to TRBD1. In germline, CDR1 is MNHEY, CDR2 SVGAGI. The V segment lost 6 bases and the J segment 6 bases; nucleotides outside the gene matches: 9. This CDR3 has 14 amino acids. In DNA form, the CDR3 reads TGTGCCAGCAGGGATCCCCAGGGGGCATCTGAAGCTTTCTTT. Its translation is CASRDPQGASEAFF.

This clone occurred once. The genes are TRBV6-1 and TRBJ2-3; 9 bases match TRBD2. The CDR3 is 17 residues long. Germline V lookup: CDR1 MNHNS, CDR2 SASEGT. Trimming took 4 bases from V and 0 from J; bases not matched to a gene: 8. In DNA, the CDR3 is TGTGCCAGCAGTGGGAGACTAGCGGAGGGGAGCACAGATACGCAGTATTTT. It codes for CASSGRLAEGSTDTQYF.

V gene TRBV14 combines with J gene TRBJ2-7, with TRBD2 identical over 9 bases. J was trimmed by 2 bases and V by 3 bases; bases with no gene match: 8. Per germline, CDR1 SGHDN and CDR2 FVKESK. The CDR3 totals 16 residues. DNA for the CDR3: TGTGCCAGCAGCCAGGGTAGCGGGAGACTTACCTACGAGCAGTACTTC. Amino acids: CASSQGSGRLTYEQYF.

This chain uses TRBV10-3 with TRBJ2-1; 8 bases are shared with TRBD2. The CDR3 totals 14 residues. V shed 3 bases, J shed 10 bases, and the junction held 8 bases outside the gene matches. Germline CDR1 and CDR2: ENHRY and SYGVKD. This CDR3 reads CAISDGGGNTEQFF. CDR3 DNA: TGTGCCATCAGTGATGGCGGGGGGAACACGGAGCAGTTCTTC.

The chain links TRBV4-2 to TRBJ2-3, with 15 positions matching TRBD2. Looked up from germline, CDR1 is LGHNA and CDR2 is YNFKEQ. The V and J ends lost 7 bases and 4 bases, in that order; junction bases with no gene match: 9. CDR3 length: 17 residues. CDR3 sequence reads: CASTRGTSGRRADTQYF. The CDR3 region has the DNA TGTGCCAGCACCCGAGGGACTAGCGGGAGGAGGGCAGATACGCAGTATTTT.